This TCR beta chain was recovered during a study of regulatory T cells in long-lasting Graves disease. Sequencing libraries for TCR beta were prepared with iRepertoire HTBI primers and Arm-PCR of CDR3 regions. MiXCR, applied by TCRdb to the multiplex PCR reads, yields one record per CDR3 protein. This table has under 500,000 distinct CDR3 sequences, about 17% appearing once. As for time point: newly diagnosed GD, antithyroid drugs for less than 3 months. There was RNA extracted from PBMCs, and the TCR library was made from it. On this clonotype: No antigen is known for it.

Notes on the study in general: Newly diagnosed patients had higher TCR diversity than persistent Graves' patients did.

V was clipped by 6 bases and J by 3 bases, with 14 bases between them. Germline loops: CDR1 SQVTM, CDR2 ANQGSEA. The CDR3 contains 13 residues. This sample also appeared in a second study, on T cells in Graves' hyperthyroidism and ophthalmopathy.

The TCR originated in a woman in her 30s with Graves disease. V usage is TRBV29-1 and J usage is TRBJ1-1; possible D gene TRBD1, 5 bases. Specimen: peripheral blood mononuclear cells (PBMCs), collected at new diagnosis, from a patient treated with antithyroid drugs. The CDR3 loop reads CSVARGLDTEAFF. The CDR3 DNA is TGCAGCGTGGCGAGGGGTCTGGACACTGAAGCTTTCTTT.